These T cell receptor beta chains were read from a single sample in a study of tumor and adjacent non-tumor tissue in lung cancer. MiXCR, run by TCRdb on the multiplex PCR reads, gives a single entry per CDR3 protein. Of fewer than 80,000 distinct CDR3 sequences in the sample, 55% to 70% were seen once. The source material was lung tumor tissue. Receptors were obtained from a woman in her 70s with non-small cell lung cancer. Each CDR3 is given with its conserved first and last residue. The order of the fields is clone size, V gene, J gene, D gene, CDR3 protein, CDR3 DNA. D genes are given only for firm matches. Clone size, where shown, is once, few, many, or a class for clones that have expanded.

>.|TRBV29-1|TRBJ1-1|.
CNAARGGGNTEAFF
TGCAACGCCGCTAGGGGAGGTGGCAACACTGAAGCTTTCTTT
>.|TRBV29-1|TRBJ1-1|.
CSVGRGKGTEAFF
TGTAGCGTGGGGCGGGGAAAAGGCACTGAAGCTTTCTTT
>.|TRBV11-1|TRBJ2-1|.
CASSYLSRREQFF
TGTGCCAGCAGTTACCTTTCCCGGCGTGAACAGTTTTTC
>once|TRBV7-9|TRBJ1-4|.
CASSSQRRGKKLFF
TGTGCCAGCAGCTCGCAGAGAAGGGGGAAAAAACTGTTTTTT
>few|TRBV5-1|TRBJ2-2|TRBD1
CATTVTGGDTRELFF
TGCGCCACCACCGTGACAGGGGGCGACACCCGGGAGCTGTTTTTT
>.|TRBV6-6|TRBJ1-3|.
CASNSQGQLGNTIYF
TGTGCCAGCAATTCACAGGGCCAACTTGGAAACACCATATATTTC
>few|TRBV6-1|TRBJ2-2|.
CVSSLQAITGELFF
TGTGTCAGCAGTTTACAGGCGATCACCGGGGAGCTGTTTTTT
>.|TRBV7-8|TRBJ2-7|.
CASSFTGSEYEQYF
TGTGCCAGCAGCTTTACCGGGAGCGAGTACGAGCAGTACTTC
>once|TRBV4-2|TRBJ2-1|TRBD1
CASNQRQGVTNEQFF
TGTGCCAGCAACCAAAGACAGGGAGTTACCAATGAGCAGTTCTTC
>few|TRBV7-8|TRBJ2-1|TRBD1
CASSGQGYHNEQFF
TGTGCCAGCAGCGGACAGGGTTACCACAATGAGCAGTTCTTC
>.|TRBV29-1|TRBJ2-7|.
CSIVVGALGDEQYF
TGCAGCATTGTGGTGGGGGCTTTGGGAGACGAGCAGTACTTT
>.|TRBV7-8|TRBJ2-1|TRBD2
CASSDQGLATRGF
TGTGCCAGCAGCGACCAGGGACTAGCCACTCGTGGCTTC
>.|TRBV4-1|TRBJ2-1|.
CASSQGNTINEQFF
TGCGCAAGCAGCCAAGGGAACACCATAAATGAGCAGTTCTTC
>.|TRBV28|TRBJ2-7|.
CASNFHYKQYF
TGTGCCAGCAACTTCCACTACAAGCAGTACTTC